This T cell receptor (beta chain) was captured by sequencing in a study of identical twins. Broader study findings: Out-of-frame alpha sequences that twins shared showed excess low generation probability.

TCRdb fed the 5' RACE reads into MiXCR, producing one record per CDR3 protein. The sample shows roughly 200,000 distinct CDR3 sequences, 7.5% of them seen only once. In the case of this clonotype: Its antigen remains unknown.

The germline V gene has CDR1 SNHLY and CDR2 FYNNEI. The V end lost 4 bases, the J end lost 6 bases, and 3 bases lay between the germline ends. The CDR3 sequence is 11 residues long. This sample was shared with a second study, whose subject was yellow fever vaccine responses in identical twins.

This chain uses TRBV2 with TRBJ2-2; D call uncertain. The clonotype originates from a woman under 30 in good health. Material: memory (CD45RO+) T cells sorted from blood. The CDR3, as DNA: TGTGCCAGCAGTGCCGCCGGGGAGCTGTTTTTT. Translated: CASSAAGELFF.